The 31 T cell receptor beta chains in this list originate from one sample, sequenced in a study of Ad26.COV2.S vaccination and SARS-CoV-2 variants. Stated treatment: approximately 18 received Ad26.COV2.S at low or high dose, single or two shots; several received placebo; per-sample allocation not given. The study sampled participants on day 63 after the first vaccine or placebo injection. Some clones are missing from TCRdb's copy, which holds only in-frame ones; the method was immunoSEQ multiplex PCR. The sample consists of about 390,000 clones, around 85% of them appearing once. This material consisted of peripheral blood, taken in a trial of Ad26.COV2.S vaccine versus placebo. The receptors were gathered from a person between 18 and 65 years old who received the Ad26.COV2.S COVID-19 vaccine or a placebo.

V gene TRBV27 combines with J gene TRBJ1-2; TRBD1 matches at 7 bases. From germline, CDR1 is MNHEY and CDR2 SMNVEV (reference sequence). The trim removed 2 bases at V and 3 bases at J, leaving 6 bases unmatched. The CDR3 loop spans 15 amino acids. The CDR3 nucleotides are TGTGCCAGCAGTTTACCCAGGGACAGATACTATGGCTACACCTTC. Amino acid sequence: CASSLPRDRYYGYTF.

This clone was seen once. The chain uses TRBV2 and TRBJ1-1; a weak D match, TRBD1 (6 bases). Germline CDR1 reads SNHLY; CDR2 reads FYNNEI. Trimming took 1 base from V and 0 from J, leaving 9 bases between them. The CDR3 has 15 residues. The CDR3 sequence: CASSEGWTVNTEAFF. Written as DNA, the CDR3 is TGTGCCAGCAGTGAAGGTTGGACAGTGAACACTGAAGCTTTCTTT.

This chain joins TRBV15 and TRBJ2-3, with a weak D call TRBD2 (5 bases). The CDR3 consists of 14 residues. In germline, CDR1 is LNHNV, CDR2 YYDKDF (reference sequence). Trimming stripped 1 base from V and 6 bases from J, with 11 bases between. The CDR3 nucleotides read TGTGCCACCAGCAGAGGGGGAGACGATGATACGCAGTATTTT. Its protein product is CATSRGGDDDTQYF.

This chain connects TRBV7-2 to TRBJ1-5; D not certain. With 1 base removed from V and 5 bases from J, the gap between germline ends came to 12 bases. Germline V CDR1 and CDR2: SGHTA, FQGNSA. The CDR3 extends over 15 amino acids. This chain's CDR3 is CASSLEAQAYQPQHF. In DNA form, the CDR3 reads TGTGCCAGCAGCTTAGAGGCTCAAGCGTATCAGCCCCAGCATTTT.

The V gene is TRBV6-5, the J gene TRBJ1-4; possibly TRBD1 for D (5 bases). The V end was cut by 8 bases, the J end by 5 bases, with 12 bases between. Germline V lookup: CDR1 MNHEY, CDR2 SVGAGI. This CDR3 has 13 residues. CDR3 region: CASGGEVNEKLFF. The DNA for the CDR3 is TGTGCCAGCGGGGGAGAGGTCAATGAAAAACTGTTTTTT.

The V gene is TRBV27, the J gene TRBJ1-2; 9 bases align to TRBD1. With 1 base clipped from V and 2 bases from J, the junction kept 14 bases outside the gene matches. CDR3 length: 19 amino acids. Per germline, CDR1 MNHEY and CDR2 SMNVEV (reference sequence). CDR3 loop: CASSLWSGQGRLTNYGYTF. CDR3 sequence (DNA): TGTGCCAGCAGTTTATGGTCGGGACAGGGAAGACTGACGAACTATGGCTACACCTTC.

V gene TRBV7-6 combines with J gene TRBJ2-1, with D possibly matching TRBD1 (8 bases). Germline V gene lookup returns CDR1 SGHVS and CDR2 FNYEAQ. The V gene lost 5 bases and the J gene lost 3 bases, with 17 bases spanning the gap. The CDR3 extends over 16 amino acids. For the CDR3, the DNA is TGTGCCAGCAGCATCCTACAGGGGGGGATCTACAATGAGCAGTTCTTC. Its translation is CASSILQGGIYNEQFF.

The chain joins TRBV7-9 to TRBJ2-1; D is undetermined. Germline CDR1 SEHNR, CDR2 FQNEAQ (reference sequence). Trimming cost V 5 bases and J 3 bases, with 23 bases left between them. The length of the CDR3 is 18 residues. The CDR3 DNA follows: TGTGCCAGCAGCCCCCTAAGGTACTCTACTGGTGACTACAATGAGCAGTTCTTC. This codes for CASSPLRYSTGDYNEQFF.

This chain connects TRBV30 to TRBJ1-2; D ambiguous. The germline V gene encodes CDR1 GTSNPN and CDR2 SVGIG (reference sequence). Deletions cut 2 bases from V and 4 bases from J, with 5 bases between. The CDR3 is 11 amino acids. The CDR3 coding sequence is TGTGCCTGGAGTCTCGGCTATGGCTACACCTTC. Protein: CAWSLGYGYTF.

CDR3 sequence reads: CASSQWNTEAFF. The CDR3, as DNA: TGTGCCAGTAGTCAATGGAACACTGAAGCTTTCTTT. The rearrangement links TRBV19 to TRBJ1-1; D remains ambiguous. This CDR3 is 12 amino acids long. Per the germline V gene, CDR1 is LNHDA and CDR2 is SQIVND (reference sequence). V lost 5 bases, J lost 1 base, and 5 bases lay in between.

This chain joins TRBV5-1 and TRBJ2-2; 7 nucleotides agree with TRBD1. The CDR3 is 14 residues long. Germline CDR1 and CDR2: SGHRS and YFSETQ. Trimming removed 4 bases from V and 4 bases from J; junction bases left unmatched: 4. In DNA, the CDR3 is TGCGCCAGCAGCCGGGACAGAACCACCGGGGAGCTGTTTTTT. Its translation: CASSRDRTTGELFF.

V and J are TRBV5-1 and TRBJ1-1; TRBD1 is a possible D gene (5 bases). Per the germline V gene, CDR1 is SGHRS and CDR2 is YFSETQ. V lost 4 bases and J lost 4, with 14 bases in between. The CDR3 totals 14 residues. The CDR3 sequence: CASSPWVGTTEAFF. CDR3 DNA sequence: TGCGCCAGCAGCCCCTGGGTAGGGACCACTGAAGCTTTCTTT.

The chain couples TRBV5-6 to TRBJ1-6, with D perhaps TRBD1 (6 bases). Trimming pared 4 bases from V and 13 bases from J, leaving 24 bases between. CDR3 size: 16 residues. Germline V CDR1 and CDR2: SGHDT, YYEEEE. The CDR3 sequence: CASSARVGTPTRPLHF. The CDR3 coding sequence is TGTGCCAGCAGCGCCCGTGTCGGGACACCTACCAGGCCCCTCCACTTT.

V usage is TRBV23-1 and J usage is TRBJ1-6; maybe TRBD1 (5 bases). TRBV23-1 is sorted into the ORF group, with uncertain function. The CDR3 has 16 amino acids. V gave up 0 bases and J gave up 9 bases, with 15 bases separating them. CDR3: CASSQSAQGSRSPLHF. In DNA form, the CDR3 reads TGCGCCAGCAGTCAATCAGCCCAGGGATCTCGTTCACCCCTCCACTTT.

The sample holds one count of this clone. The chain uses TRBV4-1 and TRBJ2-5; 16 bases match TRBD2. CDR1 is MGHRA, CDR2 YSYEKL, per germline. This CDR3 spans 17 amino acids. V shed 4 bases and J 5 bases; nucleotides not matched to a gene: 7. The CDR3 region is CASSPGLAGGPWETQYF. The CDR3 DNA follows: TGCGCCAGCAGCCCGGGACTAGCGGGGGGGCCTTGGGAGACCCAGTACTTC.

Here the CDR3 reads CASRAGEGYGYTF. CDR3 sequence (DNA): TGCGCCAGCAGGGCAGGAGAGGGTTATGGCTACACCTTC. The chain joins TRBV5-1 to TRBJ1-2; D is undetermined. The CDR3 has 13 amino acids. In germline, CDR1 is SGHRS, CDR2 YFSETQ. Between the trimmed V and J ends, which lost 5 bases and 5 bases, there was a span of 13 bases.

In this sample, this clone turned up a few times. The chain uses TRBV7-2 and TRBJ2-7, with 9 bases lining up with TRBD2. The ends lost 3 bases at V and 3 bases at J; junction bases unmatched: 9. The CDR3 has 16 amino acids. Germline V lookup: CDR1 SGHTA, CDR2 FQGNSA. The CDR3 spells CASSFSRAGGYYEQYF. CDR3 nucleotide sequence: TGTGCCAGCAGCTTCTCAAGGGCGGGGGGGTACTACGAGCAGTACTTC.

The chain is built from TRBV7-6 and TRBJ2-7; 9 nucleotides line up with TRBD2. CDR3 length: 18 amino acids. Trimming at V came to 2 bases and at J to 0 bases, leaving 11 bases not matched to a gene. Per the germline V gene, CDR1 is SGHVS and CDR2 is FNYEAQ. The CDR3: CASSLRAAGGLNSYEQYF. The CDR3 nucleotides are TGTGCCAGCAGCTTACGGGCAGCGGGGGGACTCAACTCCTACGAGCAGTACTTC. Full variable domain (rest looked up from reference TRBV7-6 and TRBJ2-7): GAGVSQSPRYKVTKRGQDVALRCDPISGHVSLYWYRQALGQGPEFLTYFNYEAQQDKSGLPNDRFSAERPEGSISTLTIQRTEQRDSAMYRCASSLRAAGGLNSYEQYFGPGTRLTVT.

This chain joins TRBV10-3 and TRBJ2-2; TRBD2 matches 10 bases. The germline V gene encodes CDR1 ENHRY and CDR2 SYGVKD. The CDR3 has 16 amino acids. Trimming removed 0 bases from V and 8 bases from J; junction bases left unmatched: 6. The CDR3 is CAISESRLAGVGELFF. CDR3 nucleotide sequence: TGTGCCATCAGTGAGTCGCGCCTAGCGGGAGTAGGGGAGCTGTTTTTT.

V gene TRBV19 combines with J gene TRBJ1-1; D gene unclear. Germline values: CDR1 LNHDA, CDR2 SQIVND (reference sequence). The CDR3 has 15 residues. With 0 bases removed from V and 4 bases from J, the gap between germline ends came to 12 bases. The DNA for the CDR3 is TGTGCCAGTAGTATAGATCGTCCGGGTTTCACTGAAGCTTTCTTT. Translated: CASSIDRPGFTEAFF. Full variable domain (rest looked up from reference TRBV19 and TRBJ1-1): DGGITQSPKYLFRKEGQNVTLSCEQNLNHDAMYWYRQDPGQGLRLIYYSQIVNDFQKGDIAEGYSVSREKKESFPLTVTSAQKNPTAFYLCASSIDRPGFTEAFFGQGTRLTVV.

The chain uses TRBV5-4 and TRBJ2-2; 7 positions agree with TRBD1. V lost 4 bases, J lost 7 bases, and 4 bases stayed unmatched. CDR3 length equals 13 residues. Germline V gene data show CDR1 as SGHNT and CDR2 as YYREEE (reference sequence). This chain's CDR3 is CASSLQGIGELFF. CDR3 nucleotide sequence: TGTGCCAGCAGCCTACAGGGGATCGGGGAGCTGTTTTTT. Using reference TRBV5-4 and TRBJ2-2 for the parts outside the CDR3, the full variable domain is ETGVTQSPTHLIKTRGQQVTLRCSSQSGHNTVSWYQQALGQGPQFIFQYYREEENGRGNFPPRFSGLQFPNYSSELNVNALELDDSALYLCASSLQGIGELFFGEGSRLTVL.

The chain has TRBV20-1 and TRBJ1-2, with D tentatively TRBD1 (5 bases). V lost 5 bases and J lost 8, with 12 bases in between. Germline loops: CDR1 DFQATT, CDR2 SNEGSKA (reference sequence). This CDR3 has 11 amino acids. The DNA of the CDR3 is TGCAGTGCTCCTGAGGGGAGAGGCTACACCTTC. This gives the protein CSAPEGRGYTF.

The rearrangement joins TRBV3-1 (or the pseudogene TRBV3-2) to TRBJ1-1; D is ambiguous. The V end lost 2 bases, the J end lost 7 bases, and 17 bases lay between the germline ends. Per the germline V gene, CDR1 is LGHDT and CDR2 is YNNKEL (reference sequence). The CDR3 has 15 amino acids. CDR3 residues: CASSQLAAGYVEAFF. The CDR3 DNA reads TGTGCCAGCAGCCAATTGGCAGCCGGGTATGTTGAAGCTTTCTTT.

This sequence joins TRBV2 and TRBJ1-4, with 10 nucleotides matching TRBD1. The CDR3 loop spans 19 amino acids. The germline gives CDR1 SNHLY, CDR2 FYNNEI. J was trimmed by 0 bases and V by 5 bases; bases with no gene match: 12. CDR3 in amino acids: CASSLWGQGIGSTNEKLFF. As DNA, the CDR3 is TGTGCCAGCAGTTTATGGGGACAGGGGATAGGGTCAACTAATGAAAAACTGTTTTTT.

The chain couples TRBV7-8 to TRBJ2-1; tentatively, D is TRBD2 (5 bases). The CDR3 is made up of 19 amino acids. V shed 5 bases and J shed 0 bases, with 23 bases lying between them. Germline V lookup: CDR1 SGHVS, CDR2 FQNEAQ. In nucleotides, the CDR3 is TGTGCCAGCAGCCGTTCCTCCGGGGATGGGCTAAGCTCCTACAATGAGCAGTTCTTC. This encodes CASSRSSGDGLSSYNEQFF.

This clone was recorded once. The rearrangement joins TRBV2 to TRBJ2-6; 7 positions match TRBD1. Trimming at V came to 4 bases and at J to 0 bases, leaving 3 bases not matched to a gene. Germline CDR1 reads SNHLY; CDR2 reads FYNNEI. This CDR3 contains 16 residues. The CDR3 coding sequence is TGTGCCAGCAGTGGATCAGGGGGCTCTGGGGCCAACGTCCTGACTTTC. Translation: CASSGSGGSGANVLTF.

This rearrangement joins TRBV29-1 to TRBJ1-4; D ambiguous. The CDR3 length is 15 residues. The ends were cut back, 7 bases at V and 8 bases at J, with 23 bases in the middle. Per germline, CDR1 SQVTM and CDR2 ANQGSEA. The CDR3: CSAIQPPGGREKLFF. In DNA, the CDR3 is TGCAGCGCGATACAACCCCCGGGCGGGCGGGAAAAACTGTTTTTT. Together with reference TRBV29-1 and TRBJ1-4, the CDR3 gives the full variable domain: SAVISQKPSRDICQRGTSLTIQCQVDSQVTMMFWYRQQPGQSLTLIATANQGSEATYESGFVIDKFPISRPNLTFSTLTVSNMSPEDSSIYLCSAIQPPGGREKLFFGSGTQLSVL.

CDR3 loop: CASSQGWTGGVETQYF. The CDR3, as DNA: TGCGCCAGCAGCCAAGGGTGGACAGGGGGCGTCGAGACCCAGTACTTC. The rearrangement uses TRBV4-1 and TRBJ2-5; 11 nucleotides align to TRBD1. The CDR3 is made up of 16 amino acids. After removal of 1 base from V and 5 bases from J, the junction contained 6 bases not matched to a gene. Germline CDR1 MGHRA, CDR2 YSYEKL.

The rearrangement links TRBV19 to TRBJ2-5, with D possibly TRBD1 on 7 matching bases. Looked up from germline, CDR1 is LNHDA and CDR2 is SQIVND (reference sequence). This CDR3 has 14 amino acids. Trimming removed 7 bases at V and 4 bases at J, with 16 bases between. The CDR3 DNA sequence: TGTGCCAGTACCCCTCGACAGGGAGGAGAGACCCAGTACTTC. Translated: CASTPRQGGETQYF.

The genes are TRBV15 and TRBJ1-2, with TRBD1 identical over 10 bases. This CDR3 has 17 residues. CDR1 LNHNV and CDR2 YYDKDF come from the germline V gene (reference sequence). V was clipped by 1 base and J by 4 bases; unmatched bases: 9. CDR3 coding DNA: TGTGCCACCAGCAGAGGGGACAGGGGACCGTCTATCTATGGCTACACCTTC. Residues: CATSRGDRGPSIYGYTF.

This rearrangement joins TRBV11-3 to TRBJ1-2; TRBD1 matches 9 bases. The V gene's germline CDR1 is SGHNT and CDR2 YENEEA. Trimming removed 6 bases from V and 4 bases from J; junction bases left unmatched: 15. CDR3 length equals 17 residues. This CDR3 is CASSLRDRVFGTYGYTF. DNA of the CDR3: TGTGCCAGCAGTCTCCGGGACAGGGTGTTCGGCACCTATGGCTACACCTTC.